Below are 6 T cell receptor beta chains sequenced from a single sample in a study of blood T cells in healthy people across ages. It was with a sample-barcoded 5' primer and a J-beta primer mix that a second PCR of about 6 to 12 cycles was run. TCRdb redid the calling of the 5' RACE reads with MiXCR, one entry per CDR3 protein. Of about 970,000 distinct CDR3 sequences listed, about 51% are singletons. Source material: blood. The receptors were sampled from a woman between 55 and 75 years old in good health.

A word on this clonotype: A read error may produce the germline difference seen at one junction end. This sequence joins TRBV18 and TRBJ2-4; 8 nucleotides agree with TRBD2. The CDR3 covers 15 residues. The V gene's germline CDR1 is KGHSH and CDR2 LQKENI. Here the CDR3 DNA reads TGTACCAGCTCACCGAGGAAGACTAGCGAAAACATTCAGTACTTC. This gives the protein CTSSPRKTSENIQYF.

The V and J genes are TRBV11-2 and TRBJ2-7; D uncertain. This CDR3 is built from 14 residues. The germline gives CDR1 SGHAT, CDR2 FQNNGV. V lost 0 bases and J lost 5, with 11 bases in between. The CDR3 reads CASSLDPGRDEQYF. CDR3 bases: TGTGCCAGCAGCTTAGATCCGGGTCGGGACGAGCAGTACTTC. Full variable domain (missing parts from reference TRBV11-2 and TRBJ2-7): EAGVAQSPRYKIIEKRQSVAFWCNPISGHATLYWYQQILGQGPKLLIQFQNNGVVDDSQLPKDRFSAERLKGVDSTLKIQPAKLEDSAVYLCASSLDPGRDEQYFGPGTRLTVT.

The genes are TRBV27 and TRBJ2-1; D is possibly TRBD2 (5 bases). This CDR3 is 15 amino acids long. V lost 3 bases, J lost 8 bases, and 17 bases lay in between. Germline CDR1 reads MNHEY; CDR2 reads SMNVEV (reference sequence). CDR3 protein: CASSFGNAPGYEQFF. In DNA, the CDR3 is TGTGCCAGCAGTTTCGGGAATGCCCCGGGGTATGAGCAGTTCTTC.

This clonotype appeared a few times. The chain carries TRBV25-1 and TRBJ2-1, with 7 bases lining up with TRBD1. Per the germline V gene, CDR1 is MGHDK and CDR2 is SYGVNS. J gave up 8 bases and V 2 bases, and 6 bases lay outside the gene matches. CDR3 size: 14 residues. The CDR3 protein is CASSEGSGGYEQFF. Here the CDR3 DNA reads TGTGCCAGCAGTGAAGGGTCAGGGGGATATGAGCAGTTCTTC.

This clonotype showed up just a few times. V usage is TRBV6-5 and J usage is TRBJ2-5; maybe TRBD1 (6 bases). The V and J ends lost 5 bases and 7 bases respectively, with 14 bases between them. The CDR3 consists of 13 residues. Germline-derived CDR1 and CDR2 are MNHEY and SVGAGI. CDR3 amino acids: CASSVTGLWTQYF. The DNA of the CDR3 is TGTGCCAGCAGTGTCACAGGGCTTTGGACCCAGTACTTC.

This chain links TRBV4-3 with TRBJ2-3, with unresolved D. Germline CDR1 reads LGHNA; CDR2 reads YSLEER. V was shortened by 1 base and J by 4 bases, with 6 bases between the two germline ends. The CDR3 totals 13 residues. For the CDR3, the DNA is TGCGCCAGCAGCCAAGCCTATGCAGATACGCAGTATTTT. Translated, it gives CASSQAYADTQYF.